This entry lists 4 T cell receptor beta chains sequenced from one sample in a study of blood T cell repertoires in COVID-19. Some clones are missing from TCRdb's copy, which holds only in-frame ones; the method was immunoSEQ multiplex PCR. The table has about 140,000 clones, around nine tenths seen once. What was sequenced was peripheral blood. The receptors derive from a man aged 50 to 59 with active or convalescent COVID-19.

V is TRBV10-3 and J is TRBJ2-1, with TRBD1 as a possible D gene (6 bases). CDR3 size: 14 residues. The V end lost 6 bases, the J end lost 8 bases, and 17 bases lay between the germline ends. CDR1 is ENHRY, CDR2 SYGVKD, per germline. CDR3 in amino acids: CAIRSDSAGYEQFF. The CDR3 DNA sequence: TGTGCCATCAGATCGGACAGTGCTGGTTATGAGCAGTTCTTC.

The rearrangement uses TRBV7-9 and TRBJ1-5; TRBD1 is a possible D gene (5 bases). CDR1 and CDR2 from the germline V gene are SEHNR and FQNEAQ (reference sequence). Trimming stripped 2 bases from V and 6 bases from J, with 14 bases between. The CDR3 runs 15 residues. CDR3 coding DNA: TGTGCCAGCAGCTTAACCGACGGCCAGGGTCAGCCCCAGCATTTT. It codes for CASSLTDGQGQPQHF.

The chain is built from TRBV11-3 and TRBJ2-1; TRBD2 aligns across 10 bases. The germline V gene has CDR1 SGHNT and CDR2 YENEEA. Unmatched junction bases numbered 5, after V lost 5 bases and J lost 1 base. The CDR3 has 16 residues. The DNA for the CDR3 is TGTGCCAGCAGCCAAAGCGGGAGGGGTTCCTACAATGAGCAGTTCTTC. It codes for CASSQSGRGSYNEQFF. The entire variable domain, with the rest obtained from reference TRBV11-3 and TRBJ2-1, is as follows: EAGVVQSPRYKIIEKKQPVAFWCNPISGHNTLYWYLQNLGQGPELLIRYENEEAVDDSQLPKDRFSAERLKGVDSTLKIQPAELGDSAVYLCASSQSGRGSYNEQFFGPGTRLTVL.

In DNA form, the CDR3 reads TGTGCCAGCAGCGATCCGGGACAGATGAACACCGGGGAGCTGTTTTTT. Translated: CASSDPGQMNTGELFF. This chain uses TRBV28 with TRBJ2-2; 7 bases map to TRBD1. CDR1 and CDR2 from the germline V gene are MDHEN and SYDVKM. Unmatched junction bases numbered 8, after V lost 6 bases and J lost 1 base. The CDR3 runs to 16 residues.